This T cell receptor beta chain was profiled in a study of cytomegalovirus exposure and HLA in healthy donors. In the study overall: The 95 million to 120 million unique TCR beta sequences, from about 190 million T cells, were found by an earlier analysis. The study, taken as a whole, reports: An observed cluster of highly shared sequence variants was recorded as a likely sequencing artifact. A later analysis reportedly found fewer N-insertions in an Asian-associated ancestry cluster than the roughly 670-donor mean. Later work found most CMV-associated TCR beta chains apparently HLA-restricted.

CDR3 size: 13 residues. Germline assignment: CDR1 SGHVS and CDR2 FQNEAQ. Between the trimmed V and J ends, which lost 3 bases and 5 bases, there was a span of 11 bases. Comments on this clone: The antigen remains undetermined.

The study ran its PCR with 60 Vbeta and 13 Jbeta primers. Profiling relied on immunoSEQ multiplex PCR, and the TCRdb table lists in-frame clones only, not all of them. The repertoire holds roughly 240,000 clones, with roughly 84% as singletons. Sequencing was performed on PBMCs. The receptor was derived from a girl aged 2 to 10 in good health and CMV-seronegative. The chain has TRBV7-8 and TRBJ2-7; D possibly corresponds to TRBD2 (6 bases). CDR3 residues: CASSFQAGHEQYF. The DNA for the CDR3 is TGTGCCAGCAGCTTCCAAGCGGGCCACGAGCAGTACTTC.